Listed here are 9 T cell receptor beta chains from one sample, sequenced in a study of blood T cell repertoires in COVID-19 (dated by TCRdb to the early 2020s). Library preparation used the immunoSEQ multiplex PCR assay. This immuneACCESS table, as held by TCRdb, lists in-frame sequences with V and J called but not all clones. Of the missing ones, under half trace to an unresolved V gene in checked studies; the others have no known cause. For this sample there are 300,000 to 450,000 clones; 80% to 90% appear just once. Around 3% of the sample rests with the top ten. The sample taken for sequencing was peripheral blood. The source of these receptors is a woman between 25 and 40 years old with COVID-19, enrolled during active disease.

This rearrangement joins TRBV6-2 or TRBV6-3 to TRBJ1-1; a possible D gene is TRBD1 (5 bases). Between the trimmed V and J ends, which lost 6 bases and 2 bases, there was a span of 16 bases. This CDR3 is built from 15 residues. Germline V lookup: CDR1 MNHEY, CDR2 SVGEGT. CDR3 sequence reads: CASSLRGYHNTEAFF. Here the CDR3 DNA reads TGTGCCAGCAGCCTCCGGGGGTACCATAACACTGAAGCTTTCTTT.

The rearrangement uses TRBV6-2 or TRBV6-3 and TRBJ1-2, with TRBD1 identical over 7 bases. Germline V gives CDR1 MNHEY, CDR2 SVGEGT. The J segment lost 5 bases and the V segment lost 2 bases, leaving 5 bases of the junction unmatched. The CDR3 loop spans 14 amino acids. The CDR3 loop reads CASSYGTDLYGYTF. The DNA of the CDR3 is TGTGCCAGCAGTTACGGGACAGATCTTTATGGCTACACCTTC.

A note on this clone: Other nucleotide sequences in the sample specify the same CDR3. This sequence joins TRBV6-5 and TRBJ1-3, with D tentatively TRBD1 (5 bases). CDR3 length equals 14 residues. Deletions cut 5 bases from V and 1 base from J, with 9 bases between. Germline V gene sequence: CDR1 MNHEY, CDR2 SVGAGI. The CDR3: CASSRGGSGNTIYF. The CDR3 DNA follows: TGTGCCAGCAGTCGGGGGGGGTCTGGAAACACCATATATTTT.

V is TRBV6-1 and J is TRBJ2-1; D might be TRBD2 (5 bases). The germline V gene has CDR1 MNHNS and CDR2 SASEGT. Trimming took off 1 base at V and 4 bases at J, with 11 bases between the two ends. The CDR3 is 15 amino acids. CDR3 in amino acids: CASSEVLGGYNEQFF. DNA of the CDR3: TGTGCCAGCAGTGAAGTACTAGGCGGATACAATGAGCAGTTCTTC.

This clone was observed once. Written as DNA, the CDR3 is TGTGCCAGCAGCCACCTACAGAGTAAGAGCTCCTACGAGCAGTACTTC. Translated, it gives CASSHLQSKSSYEQYF. The genes are TRBV3-1 (or the pseudogene TRBV3-2) and TRBJ2-7; no firm D call. The V end was cut by 3 bases, the J end by 0 bases, with 15 bases between. This CDR3 has 16 amino acids. Germline V gene lookup returns CDR1 LGHDT and CDR2 YNNKEL (reference sequence).

The rearrangement uses TRBV5-1 and TRBJ2-7, with 8 bases fitting TRBD1. The CDR3 has 14 amino acids. Germline assignment: CDR1 SGHRS and CDR2 YFSETQ. The J segment lost 2 bases and the V segment lost 6 bases, leaving 7 bases of the junction unmatched. CDR3 sequence: CASMATQGAYEQYF. The CDR3 DNA is TGCGCCAGCATGGCCACACAGGGGGCCTACGAGCAGTACTTC. The complete variable domain, with remaining parts taken from reference TRBV5-1 and TRBJ2-7, reads KAGVTQTPRYLIKTRGQQVTLSCSPISGHRSVSWYQQTPGQGLQFLFEYFSETQRNKGNFPGRFSGRQFSNSRSEMNVSTLELGDSALYLCASMATQGAYEQYFGPGTRLTVT.

V and J are TRBV11-2 and TRBJ2-7, with a possible D match to TRBD2 (6 bases). Germline CDR1 is SGHAT and CDR2 is FQNNGV. The length of the CDR3 is 14 residues. Trimming stripped 1 base from V and 3 bases from J, with 10 bases between. This CDR3 is CASSLAGVLYEQYF. The CDR3 coding sequence is TGTGCCAGCAGCTTAGCGGGGGTTCTCTACGAGCAGTACTTC. The complete variable domain, with remaining parts taken from reference TRBV11-2 and TRBJ2-7, reads EAGVAQSPRYKIIEKRQSVAFWCNPISGHATLYWYQQILGQGPKLLIQFQNNGVVDDSQLPKDRFSAERLKGVDSTLKIQPAKLEDSAVYLCASSLAGVLYEQYFGPGTRLTVT.

The table lists this clone with a few counts. This chain joins TRBV5-1 and TRBJ2-7; the D gene is possibly TRBD1 (5 bases). Germline assignment: CDR1 SGHRS and CDR2 YFSETQ. The ends were cut back, 8 bases at V and 1 base at J, with 19 bases in the middle. This CDR3 is built from 15 residues. CDR3 nucleotides: TGCGCCAGTAGTGAATGGGGCATCGGATCCTACGAGCAGTACTTC. This encodes CASSEWGIGSYEQYF. Full variable domain (rest looked up from reference TRBV5-1 and TRBJ2-7): KAGVTQTPRYLIKTRGQQVTLSCSPISGHRSVSWYQQTPGQGLQFLFEYFSETQRNKGNFPGRFSGRQFSNSRSEMNVSTLELGDSALYLCASSEWGIGSYEQYFGPGTRLTVT.

This sequence joins TRBV6-2 or TRBV6-3 and TRBJ2-7, with D possibly matching TRBD1 (6 bases). The CDR3 loop spans 17 amino acids. V was shortened by 6 bases and J by 4 bases, with 25 bases between the two germline ends. CDR1 and CDR2 from the germline V gene are MNHEY and SVGEGT. The CDR3 loop reads CASSLPAPGVTTYEQYF. DNA of the CDR3: TGTGCCAGCAGCTTACCTGCCCCAGGGGTCACTACTTACGAGCAGTACTTC.